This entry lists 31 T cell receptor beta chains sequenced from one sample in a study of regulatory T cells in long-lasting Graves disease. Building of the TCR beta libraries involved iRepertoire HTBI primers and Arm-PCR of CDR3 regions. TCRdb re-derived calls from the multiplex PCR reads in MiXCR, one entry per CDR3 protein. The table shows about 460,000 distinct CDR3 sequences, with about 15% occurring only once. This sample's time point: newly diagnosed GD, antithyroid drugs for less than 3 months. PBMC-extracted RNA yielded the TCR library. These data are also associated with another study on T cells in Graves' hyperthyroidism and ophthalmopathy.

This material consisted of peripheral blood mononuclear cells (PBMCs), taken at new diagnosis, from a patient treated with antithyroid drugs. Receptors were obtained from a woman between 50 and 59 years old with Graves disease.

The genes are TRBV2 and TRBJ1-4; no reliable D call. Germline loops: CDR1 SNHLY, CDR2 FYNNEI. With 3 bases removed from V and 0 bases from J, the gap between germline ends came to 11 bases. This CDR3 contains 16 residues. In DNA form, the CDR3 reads TGTGCCAGCAGTGACCTGTCTTATGCAACTAATGAAAAACTGTTTTTT. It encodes CASSDLSYATNEKLFF.

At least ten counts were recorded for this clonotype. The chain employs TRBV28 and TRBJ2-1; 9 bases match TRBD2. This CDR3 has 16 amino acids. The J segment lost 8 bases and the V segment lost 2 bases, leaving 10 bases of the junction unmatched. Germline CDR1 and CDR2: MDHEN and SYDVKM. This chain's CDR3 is CASSLPGSGRLDEQFF. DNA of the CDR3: TGTGCCAGCAGTTTACCCGGGAGCGGGAGGCTCGATGAGCAGTTCTTC.

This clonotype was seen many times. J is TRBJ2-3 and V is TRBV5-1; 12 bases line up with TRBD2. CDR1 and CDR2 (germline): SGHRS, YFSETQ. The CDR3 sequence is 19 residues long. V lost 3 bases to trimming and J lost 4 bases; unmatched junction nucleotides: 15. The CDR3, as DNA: TGCGCCAGCAGCTCCACACCATCTAGCGGGAGGGCCCGGGCAGATACGCAGTATTTT. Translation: CASSSTPSSGRARADTQYF.

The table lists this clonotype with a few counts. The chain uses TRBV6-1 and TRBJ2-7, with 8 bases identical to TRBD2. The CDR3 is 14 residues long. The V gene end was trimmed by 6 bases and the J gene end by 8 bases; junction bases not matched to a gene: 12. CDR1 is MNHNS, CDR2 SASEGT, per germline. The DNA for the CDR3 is TGTGCCAGCAGAGGGACCCTTAGCGGGGACAAGCAGTACTTC. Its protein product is CASRGTLSGDKQYF.

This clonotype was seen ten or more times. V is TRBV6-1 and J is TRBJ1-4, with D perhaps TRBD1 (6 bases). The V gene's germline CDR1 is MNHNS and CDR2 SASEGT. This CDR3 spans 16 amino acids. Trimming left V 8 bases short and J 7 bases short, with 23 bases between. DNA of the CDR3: TGTGCCAGCTCATCCAGGTTGGGGGGGCGGGGTGAAAAACTGTTTTTT. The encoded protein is CASSSRLGGRGEKLFF.

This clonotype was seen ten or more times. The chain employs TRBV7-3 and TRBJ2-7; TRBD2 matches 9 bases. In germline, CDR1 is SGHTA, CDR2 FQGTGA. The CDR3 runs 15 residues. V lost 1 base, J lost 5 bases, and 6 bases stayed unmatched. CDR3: CASSLIGSGSDEQYF. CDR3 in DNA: TGTGCCAGCAGCTTAATCGGTAGCGGGAGCGACGAGCAGTACTTC.

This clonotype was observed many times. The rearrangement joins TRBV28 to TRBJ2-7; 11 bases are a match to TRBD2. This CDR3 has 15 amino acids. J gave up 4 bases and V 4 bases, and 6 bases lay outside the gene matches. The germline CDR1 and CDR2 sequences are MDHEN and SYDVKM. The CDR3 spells CASSSHSGRVYEQYF. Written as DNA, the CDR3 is TGTGCCAGCAGTTCCCATAGCGGGAGGGTATACGAGCAGTACTTC.

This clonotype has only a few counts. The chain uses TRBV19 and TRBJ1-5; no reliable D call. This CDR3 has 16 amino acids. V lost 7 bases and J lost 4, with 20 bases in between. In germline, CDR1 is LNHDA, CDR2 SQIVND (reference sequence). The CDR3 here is CASNRVAGNGNQPQHF. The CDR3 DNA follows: TGTGCCAGTAATCGGGTAGCAGGTAATGGAAATCAGCCCCAGCATTTT.

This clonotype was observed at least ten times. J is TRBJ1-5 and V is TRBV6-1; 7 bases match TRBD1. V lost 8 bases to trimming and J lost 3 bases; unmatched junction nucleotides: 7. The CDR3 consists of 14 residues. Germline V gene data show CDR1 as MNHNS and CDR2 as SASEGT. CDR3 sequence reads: CASLRGRNNQPQHF. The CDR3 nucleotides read TGTGCCAGCCTCAGGGGGAGGAACAATCAGCCCCAGCATTTT.

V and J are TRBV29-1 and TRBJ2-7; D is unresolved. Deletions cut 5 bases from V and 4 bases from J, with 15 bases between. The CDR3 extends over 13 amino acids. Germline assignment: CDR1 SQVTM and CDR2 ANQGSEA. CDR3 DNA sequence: TGCAGCGTTTTTCACTCGTCATCATACGAGCAGTACTTC. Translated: CSVFHSSSYEQYF.

The CDR3 loop reads CASSLLTEVEETQYF. The DNA of the CDR3 is TGCGCCAGCAGCTTGCTTACGGAGGTCGAGGAGACCCAGTACTTC. The rearrangement joins TRBV5-1 to TRBJ2-5; possibly TRBD2 for D (5 bases). Trimming left V 1 base short and J 5 bases short, with 15 bases between. The CDR3 sequence is 15 residues long. CDR1 SGHRS and CDR2 YFSETQ come from the germline V gene.

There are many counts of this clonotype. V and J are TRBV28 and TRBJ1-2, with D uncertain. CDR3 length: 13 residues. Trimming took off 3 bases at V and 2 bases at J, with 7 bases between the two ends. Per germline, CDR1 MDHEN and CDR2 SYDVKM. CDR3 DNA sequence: TGTGCCAGCAGTTTTTTAGTGAACTATGGCTACACCTTC. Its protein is CASSFLVNYGYTF.

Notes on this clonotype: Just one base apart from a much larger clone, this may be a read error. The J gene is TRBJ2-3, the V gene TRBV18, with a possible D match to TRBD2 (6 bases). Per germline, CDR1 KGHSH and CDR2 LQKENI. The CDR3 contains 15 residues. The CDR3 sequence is CASSPPGLGGDMQYF. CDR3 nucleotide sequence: TGTGCCAGCTCACCACCGGGACTTGGAGGAGATATGCAGTATTTT.

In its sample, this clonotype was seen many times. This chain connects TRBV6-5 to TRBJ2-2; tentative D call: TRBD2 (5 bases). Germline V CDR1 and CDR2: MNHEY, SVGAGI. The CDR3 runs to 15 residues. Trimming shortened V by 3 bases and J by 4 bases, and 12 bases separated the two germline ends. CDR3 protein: CASSYSGSGTGELFF. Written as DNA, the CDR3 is TGTGCCAGCAGTTATAGTGGGAGTGGCACCGGGGAGCTGTTTTTT.

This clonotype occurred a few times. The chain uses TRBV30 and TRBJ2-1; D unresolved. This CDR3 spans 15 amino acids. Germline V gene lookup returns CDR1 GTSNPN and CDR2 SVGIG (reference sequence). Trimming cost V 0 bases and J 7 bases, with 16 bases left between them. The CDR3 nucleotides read TGTGCCTGGAGTGTAGCTATCTTCTCTGGGAATGAGCAGTTCTTC. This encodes CAWSVAIFSGNEQFF.

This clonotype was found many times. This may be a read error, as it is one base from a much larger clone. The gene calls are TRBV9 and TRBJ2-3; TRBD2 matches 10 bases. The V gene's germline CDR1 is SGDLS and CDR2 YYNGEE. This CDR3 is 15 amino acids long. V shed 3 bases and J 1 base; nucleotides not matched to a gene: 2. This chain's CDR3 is CASSAGTSGTDTQYF. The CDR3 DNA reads TGTGCCAGCAGCGCCGGGACTAGCGGCACAGATACGCAGTATTTT.

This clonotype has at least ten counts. CDR3 sequence: CASSFRGPGSYNEQFF. The DNA for the CDR3 is TGTGCCAGCAGTTTCAGGGGACCGGGCTCCTACAATGAGCAGTTCTTC. This chain joins TRBV27 and TRBJ2-1; perhaps TRBD1 as D (6 bases). This CDR3 spans 16 amino acids. V dropped 3 bases and J dropped 0 bases, with 12 bases sitting between them. Germline CDR1 is MNHEY and CDR2 is SMNVEV (reference sequence).

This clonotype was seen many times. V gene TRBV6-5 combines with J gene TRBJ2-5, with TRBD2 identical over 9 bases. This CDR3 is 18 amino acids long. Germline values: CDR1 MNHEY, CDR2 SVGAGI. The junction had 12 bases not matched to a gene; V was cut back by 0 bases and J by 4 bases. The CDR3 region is CASSYSVVVAGGGETQYF. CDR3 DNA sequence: TGTGCCAGCAGTTACTCGGTGGTAGTGGCGGGAGGGGGAGAGACCCAGTACTTC.

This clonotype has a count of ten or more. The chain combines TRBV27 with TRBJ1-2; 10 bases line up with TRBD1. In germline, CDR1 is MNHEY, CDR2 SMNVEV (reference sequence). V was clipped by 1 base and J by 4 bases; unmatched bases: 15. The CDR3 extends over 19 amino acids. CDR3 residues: CASSLYGLRDRGHLYGYTF. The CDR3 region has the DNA TGTGCCAGCAGTTTATATGGCCTACGGGACAGGGGCCATCTCTATGGCTACACCTTC.

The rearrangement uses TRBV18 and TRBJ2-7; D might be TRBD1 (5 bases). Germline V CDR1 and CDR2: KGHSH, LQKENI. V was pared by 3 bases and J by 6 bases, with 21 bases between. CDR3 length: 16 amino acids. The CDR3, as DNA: TGTGCCAGCTCACCGTCGTATAGGGGCAAGCGCGGCGAGCAGTACTTC. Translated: CASSPSYRGKRGEQYF.

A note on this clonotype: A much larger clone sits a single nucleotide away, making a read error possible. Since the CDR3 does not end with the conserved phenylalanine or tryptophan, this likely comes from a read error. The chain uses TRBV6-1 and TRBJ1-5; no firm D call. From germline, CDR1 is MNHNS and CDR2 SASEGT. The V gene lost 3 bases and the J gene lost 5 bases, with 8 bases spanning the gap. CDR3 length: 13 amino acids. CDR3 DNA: TGTGCCAGCAGTGACAGAAAGTATCAGCCCCAGCATCTT. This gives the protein CASSDRKYQPQHL.

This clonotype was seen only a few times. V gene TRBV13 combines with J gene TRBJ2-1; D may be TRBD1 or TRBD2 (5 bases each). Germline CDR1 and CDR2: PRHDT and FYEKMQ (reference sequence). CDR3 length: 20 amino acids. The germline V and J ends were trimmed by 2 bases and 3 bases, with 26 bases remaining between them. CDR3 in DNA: TGTGCCAGCAGCTTATATTGGGACGGTTTTGGGGGAGCCGGCTACAATGAGCAGTTCTTC. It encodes CASSLYWDGFGGAGYNEQFF.

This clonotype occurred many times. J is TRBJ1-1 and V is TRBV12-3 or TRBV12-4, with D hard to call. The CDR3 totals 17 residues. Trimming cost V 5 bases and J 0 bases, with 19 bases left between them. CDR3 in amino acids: CASSGRGRVVVNTEAFF. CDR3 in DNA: TGTGCCAGCAGTGGGAGAGGACGGGTTGTCGTGAACACTGAAGCTTTCTTT.

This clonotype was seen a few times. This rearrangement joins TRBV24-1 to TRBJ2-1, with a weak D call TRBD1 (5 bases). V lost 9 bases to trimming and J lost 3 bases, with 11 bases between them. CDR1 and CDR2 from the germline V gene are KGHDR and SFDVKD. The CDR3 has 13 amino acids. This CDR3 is CATGPTDYNEQFF. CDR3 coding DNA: TGTGCCACCGGCCCGACAGACTACAATGAGCAGTTCTTC.

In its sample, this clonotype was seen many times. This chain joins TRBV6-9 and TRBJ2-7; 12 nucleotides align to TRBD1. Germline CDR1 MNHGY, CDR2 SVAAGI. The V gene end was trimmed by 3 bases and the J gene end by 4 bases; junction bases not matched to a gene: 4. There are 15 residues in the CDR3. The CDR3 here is CASSYEGQGAYEQYF. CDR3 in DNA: TGTGCCAGCAGTTACGAGGGACAGGGGGCTTACGAGCAGTACTTC.

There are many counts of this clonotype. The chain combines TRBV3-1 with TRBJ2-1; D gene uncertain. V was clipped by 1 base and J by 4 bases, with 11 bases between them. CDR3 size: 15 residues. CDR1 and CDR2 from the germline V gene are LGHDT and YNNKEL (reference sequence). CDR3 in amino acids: CASSQVDTAYNEQFF. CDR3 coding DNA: TGTGCCAGCAGCCAAGTAGACACAGCTTACAATGAGCAGTTCTTC.

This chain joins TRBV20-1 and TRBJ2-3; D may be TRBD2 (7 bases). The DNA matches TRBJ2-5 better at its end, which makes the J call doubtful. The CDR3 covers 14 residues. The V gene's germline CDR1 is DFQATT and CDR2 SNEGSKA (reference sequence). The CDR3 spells CSASSGRGGETQYF. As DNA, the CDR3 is TGCAGTGCTAGCTCCGGCAGGGGAGGGGAGACCCAGTACTTC.

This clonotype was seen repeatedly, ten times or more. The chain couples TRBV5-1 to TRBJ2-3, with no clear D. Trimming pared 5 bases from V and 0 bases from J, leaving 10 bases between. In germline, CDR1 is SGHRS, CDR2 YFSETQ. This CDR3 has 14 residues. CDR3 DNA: TGCGCCAGCAGGTGGTGGGGTAGCACAGATACGCAGTATTTT. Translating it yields CASRWWGSTDTQYF. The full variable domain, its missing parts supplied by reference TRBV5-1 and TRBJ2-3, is KAGVTQTPRYLIKTRGQQVTLSCSPISGHRSVSWYQQTPGQGLQFLFEYFSETQRNKGNFPGRFSGRQFSNSRSEMNVSTLELGDSALYLCASRWWGSTDTQYFGPGTRLTVL.

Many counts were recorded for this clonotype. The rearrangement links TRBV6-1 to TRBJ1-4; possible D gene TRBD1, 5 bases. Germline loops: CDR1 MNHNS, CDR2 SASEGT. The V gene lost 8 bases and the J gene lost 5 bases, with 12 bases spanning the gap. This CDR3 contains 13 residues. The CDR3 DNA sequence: TGTGCCAGCGAAGACAGAACAAATGAAAAACTGTTTTTT. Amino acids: CASEDRTNEKLFF.

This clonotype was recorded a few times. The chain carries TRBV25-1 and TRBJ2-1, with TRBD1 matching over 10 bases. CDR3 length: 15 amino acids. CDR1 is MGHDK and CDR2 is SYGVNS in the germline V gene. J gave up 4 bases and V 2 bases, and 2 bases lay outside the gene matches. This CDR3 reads CASSERDRGYNEQFF. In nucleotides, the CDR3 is TGTGCCAGCAGTGAAAGGGACAGGGGATACAATGAGCAGTTCTTC.

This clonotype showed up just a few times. The CDR3 reads CASSLVHGAFGPNSRYNEQFF. DNA of the CDR3: TGCGCCAGCAGCTTGGTCCACGGGGCATTCGGCCCGAATTCTCGATACAATGAGCAGTTCTTC. This chain links TRBV5-1 with TRBJ2-1; D tentatively reads TRBD1 or TRBD2 (5 bases each). The CDR3 totals 21 residues. Germline CDR1 SGHRS, CDR2 YFSETQ. The germline V and J ends were trimmed by 0 bases and 4 bases, with 29 bases remaining between them.